A few counts support the clone carrying this T cell receptor (beta chain). Clones were read by immunoSEQ multiplex PCR, and TCRdb kept only the in-frame ones, dropping some. Among some 200,000 clones listed, approximately 80% were seen once. CDR1 and CDR2 (germline): SNHLY, FYNNEI. The CDR3 is made up of 15 amino acids. V lost 6 bases, J lost 0 bases, and 12 bases lay in between. The data are from a study of blood T cell repertoires in COVID-19. Overall study context: Nucleic acid was either cDNA or gDNA, and it came from T cells, B-cell-depleted T cells, or PBMCs.

This receptor was obtained from a human donor in a cohort sampled during active COVID-19. Sequenced input: peripheral blood. The genes are TRBV2 and TRBJ2-4; TRBD1 is a possible D gene (5 bases). CDR3 sequence: CASSRQQLAKNIQYF. The CDR3 DNA sequence: TGTGCCAGCAGCCGACAGCAACTAGCCAAAAACATTCAGTACTTC.